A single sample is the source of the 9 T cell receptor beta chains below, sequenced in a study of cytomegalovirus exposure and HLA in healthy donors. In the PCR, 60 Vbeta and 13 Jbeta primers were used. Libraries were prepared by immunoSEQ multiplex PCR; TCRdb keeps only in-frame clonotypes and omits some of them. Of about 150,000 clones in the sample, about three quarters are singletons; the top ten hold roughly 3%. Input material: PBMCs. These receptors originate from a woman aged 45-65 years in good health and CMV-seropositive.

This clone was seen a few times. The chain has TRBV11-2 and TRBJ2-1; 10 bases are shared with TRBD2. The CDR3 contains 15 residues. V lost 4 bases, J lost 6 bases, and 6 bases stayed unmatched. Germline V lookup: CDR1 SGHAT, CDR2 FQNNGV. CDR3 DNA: TGTGCCAGCAGCTCCTCAGCGGGGGGGCTCAATGAGCAGTTCTTC. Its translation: CASSSSAGGLNEQFF.

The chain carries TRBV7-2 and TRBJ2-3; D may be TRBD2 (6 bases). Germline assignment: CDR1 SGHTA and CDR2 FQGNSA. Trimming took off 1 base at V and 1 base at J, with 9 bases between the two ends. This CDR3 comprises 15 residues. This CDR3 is CASSLGPGGTDTQYF. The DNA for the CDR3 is TGTGCCAGCAGCTTAGGCCCGGGGGGCACAGATACGCAGTATTTT.

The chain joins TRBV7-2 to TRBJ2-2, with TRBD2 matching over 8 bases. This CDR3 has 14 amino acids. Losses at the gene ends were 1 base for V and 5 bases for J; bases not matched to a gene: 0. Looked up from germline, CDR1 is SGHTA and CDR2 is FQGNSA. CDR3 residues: CASSLVAGTGELFF. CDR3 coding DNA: TGTGCCAGCAGCTTAGTAGCGGGAACCGGGGAGCTGTTTTTT.

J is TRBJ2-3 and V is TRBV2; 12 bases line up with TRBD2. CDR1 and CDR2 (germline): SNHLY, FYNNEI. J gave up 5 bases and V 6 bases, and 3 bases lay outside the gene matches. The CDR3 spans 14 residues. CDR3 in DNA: TGTGCCAGCAGACGGACTAGCGGGATAGATACGCAGTATTTT. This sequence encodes CASRRTSGIDTQYF.

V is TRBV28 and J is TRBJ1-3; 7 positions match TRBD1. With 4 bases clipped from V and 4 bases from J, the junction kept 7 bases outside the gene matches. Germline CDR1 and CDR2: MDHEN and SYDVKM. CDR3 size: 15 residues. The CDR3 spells CASSSPQGYGNTIYF. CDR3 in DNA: TGTGCCAGCAGTTCACCACAGGGGTACGGAAACACCATATATTTT.

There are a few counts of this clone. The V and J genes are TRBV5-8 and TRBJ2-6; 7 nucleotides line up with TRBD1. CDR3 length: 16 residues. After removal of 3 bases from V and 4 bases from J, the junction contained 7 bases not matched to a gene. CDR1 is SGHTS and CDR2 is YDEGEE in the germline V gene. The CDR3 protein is CASSSYRDSGANVLTF. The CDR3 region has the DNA TGTGCCAGCAGCTCATACCGGGACAGCGGGGCCAACGTCCTGACTTTC. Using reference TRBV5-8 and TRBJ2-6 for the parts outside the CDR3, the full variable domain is EAGVTQSPTHLIKTRGQQATLRCSPISGHTSVYWYQQALGLGLQFLLWYDEGEERNRGNFPPRFSGRQFPNYSSELNVNALELEDSALYLCASSSYRDSGANVLTFGAGSRLTVL.

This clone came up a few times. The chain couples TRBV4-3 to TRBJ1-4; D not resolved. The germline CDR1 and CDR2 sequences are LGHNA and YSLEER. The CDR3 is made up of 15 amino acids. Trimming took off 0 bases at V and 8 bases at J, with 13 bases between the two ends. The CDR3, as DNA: TGCGCCAGCAGCCAAGATACCGGGGAAGAAGAAAAACTGTTTTTT. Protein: CASSQDTGEEEKLFF.

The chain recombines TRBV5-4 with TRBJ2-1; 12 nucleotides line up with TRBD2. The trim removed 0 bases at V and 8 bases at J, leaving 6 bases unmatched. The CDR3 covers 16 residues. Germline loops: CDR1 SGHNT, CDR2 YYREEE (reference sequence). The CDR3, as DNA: TGTGCCAGCAGCTTGGGACTAGCGGGAGTGGGGCATGAGCAGTTCTTC. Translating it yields CASSLGLAGVGHEQFF.

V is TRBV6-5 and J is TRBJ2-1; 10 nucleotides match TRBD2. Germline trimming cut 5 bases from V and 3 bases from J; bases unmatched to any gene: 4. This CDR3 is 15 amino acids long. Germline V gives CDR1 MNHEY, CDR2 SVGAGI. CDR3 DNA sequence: TGTGCCAGCAGTCCAGCGGGAGGGGTCTACAATGAGCAGTTCTTC. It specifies CASSPAGGVYNEQFF.